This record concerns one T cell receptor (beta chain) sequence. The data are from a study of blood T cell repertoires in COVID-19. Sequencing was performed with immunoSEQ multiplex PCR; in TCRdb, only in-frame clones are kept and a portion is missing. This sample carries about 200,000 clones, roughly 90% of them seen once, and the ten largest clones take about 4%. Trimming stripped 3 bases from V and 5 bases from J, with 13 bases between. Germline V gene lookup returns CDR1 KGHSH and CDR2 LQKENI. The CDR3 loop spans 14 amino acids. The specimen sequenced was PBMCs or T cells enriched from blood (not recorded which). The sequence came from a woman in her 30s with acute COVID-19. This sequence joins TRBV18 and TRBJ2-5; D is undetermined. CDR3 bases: TGTGCCAGCTCACCTGGCCCGGGTATGGAGACCCAGTACTTC. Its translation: CASSPGPGMETQYF.